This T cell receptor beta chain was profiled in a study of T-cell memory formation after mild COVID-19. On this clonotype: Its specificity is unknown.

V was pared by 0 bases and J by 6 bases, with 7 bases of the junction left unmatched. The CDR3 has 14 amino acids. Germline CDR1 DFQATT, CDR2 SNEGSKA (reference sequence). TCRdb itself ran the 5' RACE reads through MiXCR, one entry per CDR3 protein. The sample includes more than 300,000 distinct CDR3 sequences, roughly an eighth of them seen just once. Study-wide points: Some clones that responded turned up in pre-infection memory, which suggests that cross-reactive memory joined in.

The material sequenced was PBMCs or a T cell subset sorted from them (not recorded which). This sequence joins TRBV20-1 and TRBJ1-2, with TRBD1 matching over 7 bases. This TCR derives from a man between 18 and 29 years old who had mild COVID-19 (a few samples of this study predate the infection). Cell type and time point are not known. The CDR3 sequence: CSARDGRGPDGYTF. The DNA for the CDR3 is TGCAGTGCTAGAGATGGTAGGGGGCCGGATGGCTACACCTTC.